These 24 T cell receptor beta chains were all obtained from the same sample, sequenced in a study of PD-1 blockade in classical Hodgkin lymphoma. Sequencing used immunoSEQ multiplex PCR; TCRdb keeps in-frame clones, though not all of them. The data contain 25,000 to 30,000 clones, 80% to 90% of them seen just once; the ten biggest clones take up about 0.33%. Time point described: newly diagnosed, previously untreated cHL patient sample. Investigators isolated CD4+ T cells from thawed PBMCs through magnetic negative selection. Sequences were obtained from CD4+ T cells from blood. The receptors come from a human donor with classical Hodgkin lymphoma.

This sequence joins TRBV6-4 and TRBJ1-1; D unclear. Per germline, CDR1 MRHNA and CDR2 SNTAGT. Trimming took off 2 bases at V and 0 bases at J, with 10 bases between the two ends. The CDR3 has 15 residues. CDR3 nucleotide sequence: TGTGCCAGCAGTGACAGAATTGACATGAACACTGAAGCTTTCTTT. Amino acid sequence: CASSDRIDMNTEAFF.

The chain joins TRBV6-4 to TRBJ2-3; TRBD1 matches at 8 bases. CDR3 length: 16 residues. Germline V gene lookup returns CDR1 MRHNA and CDR2 SNTAGT. With 2 bases clipped from V and 2 bases from J, the junction kept 6 bases outside the gene matches. The CDR3: CASSDLAGGPTDTQYF. CDR3 in DNA: TGTGCCAGCAGTGACCTGGCAGGGGGCCCCACAGATACGCAGTATTTT.

The chain joins TRBV18 to TRBJ1-1; 7 bases match TRBD1. The V segment lost 3 bases and the J segment 0 bases; nucleotides outside the gene matches: 7. The CDR3 loop spans 16 amino acids. Germline V gives CDR1 KGHSH, CDR2 LQKENI. CDR3 sequence: CASSPQPDRVNTEAFF. CDR3 nucleotide sequence: TGTGCCAGCTCACCCCAACCCGACAGGGTGAACACTGAAGCTTTCTTT.

The rearrangement links TRBV5-1 to TRBJ2-7; tentatively, D is TRBD2 (6 bases). V was pared by 5 bases and J by 1 base, with 19 bases between. CDR3 length equals 16 residues. The V gene's germline CDR1 is SGHRS and CDR2 YFSETQ. DNA of the CDR3: TGCGCCAGCAGTACCAATAGCGGTCCGGCATCCTACGAGCAGTACTTC. It encodes CASSTNSGPASYEQYF. The full variable domain, rest sourced from reference TRBV5-1 and TRBJ2-7, is KAGVTQTPRYLIKTRGQQVTLSCSPISGHRSVSWYQQTPGQGLQFLFEYFSETQRNKGNFPGRFSGRQFSNSRSEMNVSTLELGDSALYLCASSTNSGPASYEQYFGPGTRLTVT.

This clone came up a few times. This chain connects TRBV7-2 to TRBJ1-2; 7 bases line up with TRBD1. Germline assignment: CDR1 SGHTA and CDR2 FQGNSA. V shed 6 bases, J shed 5 bases, and the junction held 6 bases outside the gene matches. The CDR3 totals 13 residues. CDR3 coding DNA: TGTGCCAGCAGTCCCGACAGGGTATATGGCTACACCTTC. It encodes CASSPDRVYGYTF.

The chain's CDR3 is CASSLDSTDTQYF. The CDR3 coding sequence is TGCGCCAGCAGCTTGGACAGCACAGATACGCAGTATTTT. The J gene is TRBJ2-3, the V gene TRBV5-1; the D is unclear. Germline CDR1 and CDR2: SGHRS and YFSETQ. V was pared by 0 bases and J by 0 bases, with 2 bases between. The CDR3 loop spans 13 amino acids.

This clone was observed a single time. The V gene is TRBV2, the J gene TRBJ2-3; 7 bases agree with TRBD2. The trim removed 6 bases at V and 2 bases at J, leaving 5 bases unmatched. This CDR3 contains 14 residues. Germline-derived CDR1 and CDR2 are SNHLY and FYNNEI. Here the CDR3 reads CASRERDFTDTQYF. CDR3 DNA sequence: TGTGCCAGCAGAGAGCGGGACTTCACAGATACGCAGTATTTT.

The V gene is TRBV19, the J gene TRBJ1-5; no clear D. CDR3 length equals 14 residues. The germline V gene encodes CDR1 LNHDA and CDR2 SQIVND (reference sequence). Trimming took 3 bases from V and 0 from J, leaving 6 bases between them. CDR3 sequence reads: CASSIYGSNQPQHF. CDR3 coding DNA: TGTGCCAGTAGTATTTACGGTAGCAATCAGCCCCAGCATTTT.

The chain joins TRBV2 to TRBJ2-5; the match to TRBD2 covers 10 bases. Germline CDR1 is SNHLY and CDR2 is FYNNEI. The CDR3 extends over 16 amino acids. Trimming took 8 bases from V and 5 from J; bases not matched to a gene: 14. This CDR3 is CASSVVNGTSAETQYF. The CDR3 nucleotides read TGTGCCAGCTCCGTGGTTAACGGGACTAGCGCCGAGACCCAGTACTTC.

This clone was recorded only once. The V gene is TRBV6-1, the J gene TRBJ2-5, with D perhaps TRBD2 (5 bases). CDR3 length equals 13 residues. The germline V and J ends were trimmed by 1 base and 5 bases, with 8 bases remaining between them. CDR1 MNHNS and CDR2 SASEGT come from the germline V gene. CDR3 DNA sequence: TGTGCCAGCAGTGAAGGAGGGATGGAGACCCAGTACTTC. Translation: CASSEGGMETQYF.

J is TRBJ2-3 and V is TRBV19, with 10 bases identical to TRBD2. The CDR3 consists of 17 residues. Germline CDR1 is LNHDA and CDR2 is SQIVND (reference sequence). With V trimmed by 4 bases and J by 4 bases, 11 bases remained unmatched. The CDR3 sequence is CASSTDYSGRLADTQYF. CDR3 bases: TGTGCCAGTAGTACGGACTATAGCGGGAGGTTGGCAGATACGCAGTATTTT.

The chain has TRBV27 and TRBJ2-1, with 11 nucleotides matching TRBD2. This CDR3 contains 15 residues. The germline V gene has CDR1 MNHEY and CDR2 SMNVEV (reference sequence). After removal of 7 bases from V and 7 bases from J, the junction contained 9 bases not matched to a gene. The CDR3 nucleotides are TGTGCCAGCATGGAAACTAGCGGGAGTTTGAATGAGCAGTTCTTC. It translates to CASMETSGSLNEQFF.

The chain carries TRBV7-9 and TRBJ1-1; D ambiguous. There are 13 residues in the CDR3. Germline V gene sequence: CDR1 SEHNR, CDR2 FQNEAQ (reference sequence). V was cut by 3 bases and J by 0 bases, with 5 bases left in between. CDR3 DNA: TGTGCCAGCAGCTTCCAGGTGAACACTGAAGCTTTCTTT. Amino acid sequence: CASSFQVNTEAFF.

This chain joins TRBV5-1 and TRBJ2-7, with 7 nucleotides matching TRBD2. The germline V gene encodes CDR1 SGHRS and CDR2 YFSETQ. The CDR3 covers 14 residues. The J segment lost 5 bases and the V segment lost 0 bases, leaving 5 bases of the junction unmatched. Here the CDR3 DNA reads TGCGCCAGCAGCTTGGGCGCGGGAGACGACGAGCAGTACTTC. It is translated as CASSLGAGDDEQYF.

The V call is TRBV28, the J call TRBJ2-3, with 7 positions matching TRBD1. Germline V gene data show CDR1 as MDHEN and CDR2 as SYDVKM. The J segment lost 0 bases and the V segment lost 5 bases, leaving 5 bases of the junction unmatched. The CDR3 sequence is 15 residues long. CDR3 region: CASSLQGQSTDTQYF. The DNA for the CDR3 is TGTGCCAGCAGTCTCCAGGGACAGAGCACAGATACGCAGTATTTT.

The J gene is TRBJ2-3, the V gene TRBV7-2; 10 bases line up with TRBD2. CDR1 and CDR2 (germline): SGHTA, FQGNSA. CDR3 length: 16 amino acids. After removal of 0 bases from V and 6 bases from J, the junction contained 6 bases not matched to a gene. The CDR3 region has the DNA TGTGCCAGCAGCTTAGCCCTAGCGGGAGCAGGGGATACGCAGTATTTT. Its protein product is CASSLALAGAGDTQYF.

As to this clone: This sample includes further DNA sequences coding for the same CDR3. The gene calls are TRBV7-2 and TRBJ2-2; D not certain. V gave up 3 bases and J gave up 5 bases, with 7 bases separating them. Germline values: CDR1 SGHTA, CDR2 FQGNSA. This CDR3 is 13 amino acids long. The CDR3 protein is CASSLGPTGELFF. The DNA of the CDR3 is TGTGCCAGCAGCTTGGGCCCAACCGGGGAGCTGTTTTTT.

The V and J genes are TRBV5-1 and TRBJ1-2; D remains unclear. CDR1 is SGHRS and CDR2 is YFSETQ in the germline V gene. The V gene lost 0 bases and the J gene lost 4 bases, with 1 base spanning the gap. The CDR3 has 11 residues. The CDR3 bases are TGCGCCAGCAGCTTGGGCTATGGCTACACCTTC. Translated: CASSLGYGYTF. The entire variable domain, with the rest obtained from reference TRBV5-1 and TRBJ1-2, is as follows: KAGVTQTPRYLIKTRGQQVTLSCSPISGHRSVSWYQQTPGQGLQFLFEYFSETQRNKGNFPGRFSGRQFSNSRSEMNVSTLELGDSALYLCASSLGYGYTFGSGTRLTVV.

The table lists this clone with a few counts. This chain links TRBV30 with TRBJ1-5; D may be TRBD1 (5 bases). Deletions cut 1 base from V and 3 bases from J, with 13 bases between. The CDR3 sequence is 15 residues long. The germline V gene encodes CDR1 GTSNPN and CDR2 SVGIG (reference sequence). For the CDR3, the DNA is TGTGCCTGGAGTGCCGGGTCGGGACTCAATCAGCCCCAGCATTTT. Encoded protein: CAWSAGSGLNQPQHF. Full variable domain (missing parts from reference TRBV30 and TRBJ1-5): SQTIHQWPATLVQPVGSPLSLECTVEGTSNPNLYWYRQAAGRGLQLLFYSVGIGQISSEVPQNLSASRPQDRQFILSSKKLLLSDSGFYLCAWSAGSGLNQPQHFGDGTRLSIL.

The CDR3 loop reads CASSSAFAYEQYF. CDR3 nucleotide sequence: TGTGCCAGCAGCTCGGCTTTTGCGTACGAGCAGTACTTC. The V gene is TRBV7-8, the J gene TRBJ2-7, with D uncertain. This CDR3 spans 13 amino acids. Germline CDR1 SGHVS, CDR2 FQNEAQ. Deletions cut 4 bases from V and 4 bases from J, with 11 bases between.

The chain links TRBV25-1 to TRBJ2-7; TRBD2 matches at 10 bases. The CDR3 loop spans 15 amino acids. Germline V gives CDR1 MGHDK, CDR2 SYGVNS. The V gene end was trimmed by 6 bases and the J gene end by 4 bases; junction bases not matched to a gene: 9. The CDR3 spells CASSAAGGRRYEQYF. The CDR3 bases are TGTGCCAGCAGCGCAGCGGGGGGGCGCAGATACGAGCAGTACTTC.

The chain links TRBV28 to TRBJ2-7; TRBD1 matches at 7 bases. From germline, CDR1 is MDHEN and CDR2 SYDVKM. The length of the CDR3 is 13 residues. Trimming at V came to 7 bases and at J to 11 bases, leaving 14 bases not matched to a gene. CDR3 sequence (DNA): TGTGCCAGCACCTTTCGTCGACAGGGCGGCGAGTACTTC. This gives the protein CASTFRRQGGEYF. Based on the CDR3 plus reference TRBV28 and TRBJ2-7, the full variable domain is DVKVTQSSRYLVKRTGEKVFLECVQDMDHENMFWYRQDPGLGLRLIYFSYDVKMKEKGDIPEGYSVSREKKERFSLILESASTNQTSMYLCASTFRRQGGEYFGPGTRLTVT.

This clone was detected only once. The J gene is TRBJ2-1, the V gene TRBV6-6; D gene unclear. This CDR3 comprises 13 residues. Trimming cost V 2 bases and J 4 bases, with 6 bases left between them. The V gene's germline CDR1 is MNHNY and CDR2 SVGAGI (reference sequence). The CDR3 region is CASSYPEYNEQFF. CDR3 nucleotide sequence: TGTGCCAGCAGTTACCCGGAATACAATGAGCAGTTCTTC.

As regards this clone: One end of the junction does not line up with germline, which may come from a read error. The chain uses TRBV19 and TRBJ2-4, with D possibly being TRBD2 (6 bases). In germline, CDR1 is LNHDA, CDR2 SQIVND (reference sequence). The CDR3 is 17 residues long. The CDR3 protein is CASNIGRTMSGKNIQYF. CDR3 in DNA: TGTGCCAGTAATATAGGGCGGACTATGTCGGGGAAAAACATTCAGTACTTC.